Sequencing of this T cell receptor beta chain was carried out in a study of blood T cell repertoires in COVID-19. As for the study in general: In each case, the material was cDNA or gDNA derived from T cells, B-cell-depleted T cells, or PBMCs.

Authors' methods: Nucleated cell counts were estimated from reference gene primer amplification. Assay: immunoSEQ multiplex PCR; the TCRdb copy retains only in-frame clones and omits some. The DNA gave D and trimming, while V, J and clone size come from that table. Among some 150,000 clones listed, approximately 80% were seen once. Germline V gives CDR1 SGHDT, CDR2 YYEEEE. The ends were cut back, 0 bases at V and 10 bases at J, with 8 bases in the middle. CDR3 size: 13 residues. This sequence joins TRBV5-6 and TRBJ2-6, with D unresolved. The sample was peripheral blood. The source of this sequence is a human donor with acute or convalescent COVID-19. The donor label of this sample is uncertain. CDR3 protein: CASSLDTENVLTF. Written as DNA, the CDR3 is TGTGCCAGCAGCTTGGACACAGAAAACGTCCTGACTTTC.